What follows is one TCR beta chain and its context. Its antigen remains unknown. This record comes from a study of T cells after yellow fever vaccination. Template switching with 5'RACE generated the TCR cDNA and added a universal primer site and UMIs. TCRdb processed the 5' RACE reads anew with MiXCR; each CDR3 protein has one entry. The table lists 150,000 to 200,000 distinct CDR3 sequences, 9.5% to 11% of them singletons. General study findings and limits: Primary-vaccination clones mostly resurfaced post-booster (more than 95% CD4, just under 90% CD8). Of the clonotypes, a small share occurred in both CD4 and CD8 compartments.

The V end was cut by 0 bases, the J end by 5 bases, with 1 base between. The CDR3 is 12 residues long. Per the germline V gene, CDR1 is MGHRA and CDR2 is YSYEKL. The TCR was taken from a young man who received the YFV17D yellow fever vaccine. V gene TRBV4-1 combines with J gene TRBJ1-4; no clear D. Sequencing was performed on CD8+ T cells sorted from PBMCs, taken 15 days after the yellow fever booster vaccination. CDR3: CASSQENEKLFF. The CDR3 DNA is TGCGCCAGCAGCCAAGAAAATGAAAAACTGTTTTTT.